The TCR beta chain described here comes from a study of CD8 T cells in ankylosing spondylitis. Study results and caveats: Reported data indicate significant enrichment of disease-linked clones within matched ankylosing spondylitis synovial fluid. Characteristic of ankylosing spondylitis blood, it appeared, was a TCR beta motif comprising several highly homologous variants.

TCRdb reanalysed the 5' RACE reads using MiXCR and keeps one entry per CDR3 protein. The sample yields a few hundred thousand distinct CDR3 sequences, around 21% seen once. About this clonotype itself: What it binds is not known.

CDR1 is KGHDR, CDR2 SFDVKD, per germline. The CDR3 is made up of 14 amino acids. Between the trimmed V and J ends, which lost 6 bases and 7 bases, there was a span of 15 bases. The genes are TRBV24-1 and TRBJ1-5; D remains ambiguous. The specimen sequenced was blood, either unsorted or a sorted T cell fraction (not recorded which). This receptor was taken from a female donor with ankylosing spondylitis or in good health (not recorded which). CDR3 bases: TGTGCCACCAGTTTCAGGCGATTTCAACAGCCCCAGCATTTT. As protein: CATSFRRFQQPQHF.